The clone carrying this T cell receptor (beta chain) has just a few counts. The antigen is undetermined. This specimen belongs to a study of human T cells and chemical hapten exposure. The CDR3 consists of 15 residues. The germline CDR1 and CDR2 sequences are SGHTA and FQGNSA. V shed 1 base and J 11 bases; nucleotides not matched to a gene: 7. The time point: patch test 2, 6 weeks after DPC sensitization. Indicated treatment: therapeutic diphenylcyclopropenone sensitization with weekly scalp DPC. The study, taken as a whole, reports: TCRs at a frequency above 1 in 1000 stayed unchanged with DPC sensitization.

MiXCR was run by TCRdb on the RACE reads, yielding one entry per CDR3 protein. The table shows just over 350,000 distinct CDR3 sequences, with about 6.3% occurring only once. The chain has TRBV7-2 and TRBJ2-3, with 12 positions matching TRBD2. Sequencing was performed on whole blood, taken in connection with sensitization to the hapten diphenylcyclopropenone (DPC). The origin of this receptor is a woman aged 18-29 years with alopecia areata. Some clones in this sample may be carry-over from other donors' samples. CDR3 residues: CASSLDPLAGGLQYF. The CDR3 nucleotides are TGTGCCAGCAGCTTAGATCCCCTAGCGGGGGGGCTGCAGTATTTT.